This T cell receptor (beta chain) was sequenced for a study of blood T cell repertoires in COVID-19. Study-wide background: In each case, the material was cDNA or gDNA derived from T cells, B-cell-depleted T cells, or PBMCs.

Clones were read by immunoSEQ multiplex PCR, and TCRdb kept only the in-frame ones, dropping some. The sample includes under 250,000 clones, around nine tenths seen only once; the top ten take about 4.8%. The germline V gene has CDR1 SQVTM and CDR2 ANQGSEA. CDR3 size: 17 residues. V shed 6 bases and J 0 bases; nucleotides not matched to a gene: 11. The receptor was isolated from a woman between 40 and 55 years old with acute or convalescent COVID-19. J is TRBJ2-3 and V is TRBV29-1, with TRBD2 matching over 11 bases. Input material: peripheral blood. The CDR3: CSVRGASGGSSTDTQYF. The CDR3 DNA reads as TGCAGCGTCCGAGGGGCTAGCGGGGGGTCTAGCACAGATACGCAGTATTTT.